This T cell receptor beta chain emerged from a study of blood T cell repertoires in COVID-19. Study summary: Samples taken during acute and convalescent COVID-19 were collected in the United States, Italy and Spain.

Source study methods: Cell counts per sample came from amplifying reference gene primers. Only in-frame clones appear in the TCRdb table, and some are missing; sequencing was by immunoSEQ multiplex PCR. That table is the source of V, J and clone size, and D and trimming were worked out from the DNA. The sample contains about 75,000 clones, roughly nine tenths of which appear only once. CDR3 length equals 11 residues. V was pared by 3 bases and J by 8 bases, with 3 bases of the junction left unmatched. The germline V gene has CDR1 DFQATT and CDR2 SNEGSKA (reference sequence). The sample consisted of peripheral blood. This TCR derives from a human donor in a cohort sampled during active COVID-19. This sequence joins TRBV20-1 and TRBJ1-1, with TRBD1 matching over 7 bases. CDR3 sequence (DNA): TGCAGTGCTAGGCCGACAGGGGAAGCTTTCTTT. Its translation is CSARPTGEAFF.